This TCR beta chain was profiled in a study of blood T cells in healthy people across ages. V dropped 10 bases and J dropped 5; count of bases not matched to a gene: 12. Germline V gives CDR1 ENHRY, CDR2 SYGVKD. The CDR3 spans 14 residues. Per individual sample, total RNA of at least 6 micrograms was extracted. The use of a sample-barcoded 5' primer and a J-beta primer mix characterized a second PCR of about 7 to 12 cycles. TCRdb fed the 5' RACE reads into MiXCR, producing one record per CDR3 protein. The table has about 1.8 million distinct CDR3 sequences, around 50% seen once. The receptor comes from a middle-aged woman in good health. The material sequenced was blood. The gene calls are TRBV10-3 and TRBJ2-3; 7 bases are a match to TRBD2. CDR3 DNA sequence: TGTGCCACCCCAACTAGCGCCCAGGGAGATACGCAGTATTTT. Its translation: CATPTSAQGDTQYF.